This T cell receptor beta chain was recorded in a study of type 1 and type 2 diabetes patients. Overall study context: Participants included type 1 and type 2 diabetes patients plus nondiabetic controls. T cells were magnetically sorted from PBMCs as CD4+ or CD8+ subsets. Across the study, under 25 million paired-end reads were produced. General study results and limits: In type 2 diabetes, highly-expanded CD4+ clones took a median around 4% of reads.

With regard to this clonotype: Its antigen remains unknown. Mismatch with germline at one junction end may stem from a read error.

Amplification started from genomic DNA. A primer set of 30 forward and 13 reverse primers amplified the CDR3. TCRdb ran MiXCR on the multiplex PCR reads and lists one entry per CDR3 protein. The sample lists around 300,000 distinct CDR3 sequences; around 47% were seen once. Germline loops: CDR1 SGHTA, CDR2 FQGNSA. The CDR3 totals 15 residues. This clonotype was obtained from a man between 18 and 29 years old with type 2 diabetes. Material for sequencing was peripheral blood mononuclear cells (PBMCs). This chain links TRBV7-2 with TRBJ1-6; possible D gene TRBD1, 6 bases. Here the CDR3 DNA reads TGTGCCAGCAGCTTAGTAGCAGGGGCCGAGTCACTCCTCCACTTT. Translating it yields CASSLVAGAESLLHF. The whole variable domain, remainder taken from reference TRBV7-2 and TRBJ1-6, is GAGVSQSPSNKVTEKGKDVELRCDPISGHTALYWYRQSLGQGLEFLIYFQGNSAPDKSGLPSDRFSAERTGGSVSTLTIQRTQQEDSAVYLCASSLVAGAESLLHFGNGTRLTVT.